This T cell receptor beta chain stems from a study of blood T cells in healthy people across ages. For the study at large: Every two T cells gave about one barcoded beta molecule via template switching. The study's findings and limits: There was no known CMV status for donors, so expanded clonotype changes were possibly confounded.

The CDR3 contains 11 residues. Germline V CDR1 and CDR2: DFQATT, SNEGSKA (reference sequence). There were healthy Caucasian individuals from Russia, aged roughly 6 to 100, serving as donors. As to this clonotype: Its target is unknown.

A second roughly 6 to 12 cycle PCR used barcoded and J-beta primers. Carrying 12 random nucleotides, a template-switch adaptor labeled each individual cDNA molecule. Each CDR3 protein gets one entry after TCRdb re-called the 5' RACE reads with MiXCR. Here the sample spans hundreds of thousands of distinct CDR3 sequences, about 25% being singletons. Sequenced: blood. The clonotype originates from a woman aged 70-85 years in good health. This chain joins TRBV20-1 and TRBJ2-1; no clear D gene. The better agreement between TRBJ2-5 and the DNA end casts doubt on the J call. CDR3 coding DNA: TGCAGTGCCAGGAGTGGAGAGACCCAGTACTTC. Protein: CSARSGETQYF.